This T cell receptor beta chain stems from a study of blood T cell repertoires in COVID-19. Across the whole study: Samples came from the United States, Italy and Spain, spanning acute and convalescent COVID-19. In each case, the material was cDNA or gDNA derived from T cells, B-cell-depleted T cells, or PBMCs.

Per the study methods: From reference gene primer amplification, estimates of nucleated cell counts were derived. Here immunoSEQ multiplex PCR was the method, and the copy in TCRdb shows in-frame clones only, minus some. V, J and clone size are taken as reported in that table, and D and trimming were inferred from the DNA itself. The table has 220,000 or so clones, roughly 89% seen once. The CDR3 has 14 amino acids. Germline V gene data show CDR1 as LGHNA and CDR2 as YNFKEQ. V lost 4 bases and J lost 4; bases outside the gene matches: 5. The chain uses TRBV4-2 and TRBJ2-7; 9 bases match TRBD1. The sequence was obtained from a man aged 55 to 70 who had recovered from COVID-19. Sequenced sample: peripheral blood. The CDR3 region is CASSLGTGYYEQYF. For the CDR3, the DNA is TGTGCCAGCAGCCTAGGGACAGGGTATTACGAGCAGTACTTC.